Below are 24 T cell receptor beta chains sequenced from a single sample in a study of OX40 agonist ivuxolimab in advanced cancers. Produced via immunoSEQ multiplex PCR; TCRdb's table is partial and in-frame only. Seen here are around 100,000 clones, 95% to 97% observed once, and the top ten hold 2% to 2.5%. This specimen consisted of CD4+ or CD8+ T cells sorted from blood, obtained in a trial of the OX40 agonist ivuxolimab. Source of these receptors: an adult with an advanced solid tumor such as melanoma, head and neck, liver or kidney cancer.

Points on this clone: The junction shows a germline mismatch at one end, possibly a read error. This sequence joins TRBV19 and TRBJ1-1; D ambiguous. From germline, CDR1 is LNHDA and CDR2 SQIVND (reference sequence). The CDR3 has 12 amino acids. CDR3: CASRIGNTEAFF. The CDR3 DNA follows: TGTGCCAGTAGGATAGGTAACACTGAAGCTTTCTTT.

This chain links TRBV19 with TRBJ1-2; TRBD1 might be the D (6 bases). CDR3 size: 14 residues. Trimming took 6 bases from V and 8 from J, leaving 19 bases between them. Germline V gene sequence: CDR1 LNHDA, CDR2 SQIVND (reference sequence). CDR3 residues: CASSPDSLWEGYTF. The DNA of the CDR3 is TGTGCCAGTAGCCCGGACAGCCTTTGGGAAGGCTACACCTTC.

The chain couples TRBV4-3 to TRBJ2-7; a possible D gene is TRBD1 (5 bases). This CDR3 is 14 amino acids long. Germline CDR1 is LGHNA and CDR2 is YSLEER. Trimming took 0 bases from V and 3 from J, leaving 9 bases between them. This CDR3 is CASSQDRDDYEQYF. The CDR3 DNA sequence: TGCGCCAGCAGCCAAGACAGGGATGACTACGAGCAGTACTTC.

The chain couples TRBV27 to TRBJ2-1; D is tentatively TRBD1 or TRBD2 (5 bases each). In germline, CDR1 is MNHEY, CDR2 SMNVEV (reference sequence). V shed 1 base and J shed 5 bases, with 12 bases lying between them. The CDR3 length is 15 residues. CDR3 in DNA: TGTGCCAGCAGTTTATGGGGGTCTGCGAACAATGAGCAGTTCTTC. This gives the protein CASSLWGSANNEQFF.

V and J are TRBV7-2 and TRBJ2-2, with 9 nucleotides matching TRBD2. CDR1 is SGHTA and CDR2 is FQGNSA in the germline V gene. This CDR3 is built from 17 residues. The junction had 9 bases not matched to a gene; V was cut back by 3 bases and J by 4 bases. CDR3 protein: CASSFHPSGVGTGELFF. As DNA, the CDR3 is TGTGCCAGCAGCTTCCATCCTAGCGGGGTTGGCACCGGGGAGCTGTTTTTT.

The chain combines TRBV13 with TRBJ1-2; perhaps TRBD1 as D (6 bases). The CDR3 contains 16 residues. V was trimmed by 4 bases and J by 7 bases, leaving 22 bases between them. Germline CDR1 and CDR2: PRHDT and FYEKMQ (reference sequence). The CDR3: CASSWGGSGSGIGYTF. DNA of the CDR3: TGTGCCAGCAGCTGGGGGGGCTCAGGGTCTGGCATTGGCTACACCTTC.

The chain combines TRBV2 with TRBJ2-5, with unresolved D. Germline CDR1 SNHLY, CDR2 FYNNEI. Trimming pared 6 bases from V and 5 bases from J, leaving 19 bases between. CDR3 length equals 15 residues. The CDR3 loop reads CASRPRPGPTETQYF. The CDR3 nucleotides read TGTGCCAGCAGGCCCAGACCGGGTCCCACGGAGACCCAGTACTTC.

The chain couples TRBV28 to TRBJ1-2; D is perhaps TRBD1 (5 bases). CDR3 length: 14 residues. The germline V and J ends were trimmed by 7 bases and 3 bases, with 15 bases remaining between them. Germline CDR1 is MDHEN and CDR2 is SYDVKM. The CDR3 bases are TGTGCCAGCACCCAAGGCAGGGTTTACTATGGCTACACCTTC. As protein: CASTQGRVYYGYTF.

The DNA for the CDR3 is TGTGCCAGCGGGGAGGACTCCGGCACAGATACGCAGTATTTT. Translated: CASGEDSGTDTQYF. The chain couples TRBV6-5 to TRBJ2-3, with D possibly TRBD2 on 6 matching bases. The CDR3 runs 14 residues. Trimming stripped 8 bases from V and 1 base from J, with 13 bases between. Germline V gives CDR1 MNHEY, CDR2 SVGAGI.

The chain has TRBV5-4 and TRBJ1-2; the D gene is possibly TRBD1 (6 bases). V shed 7 bases and J shed 8 bases, with 24 bases lying between them. The CDR3 has 15 amino acids. In germline, CDR1 is SGHNT, CDR2 YYREEE (reference sequence). The CDR3 sequence: CASYHYGGGGEGYTF. In DNA form, the CDR3 reads TGTGCCAGCTACCACTACGGGGGCGGAGGTGAGGGCTACACCTTC.

The genes are TRBV28 and TRBJ1-5; D is undetermined. CDR1 and CDR2 (germline): MDHEN, SYDVKM. The CDR3 extends over 15 amino acids. V lost 2 bases and J 2 bases, leaving 10 bases between the germline ends. The CDR3 sequence: CASSLGGSGNQPQHF. For the CDR3, the DNA is TGTGCCAGCAGTTTAGGAGGGTCGGGCAATCAGCCCCAGCATTTT.

This chain links TRBV19 with TRBJ1-1, with 8 bases identical to TRBD1. Germline-derived CDR1 and CDR2 are LNHDA and SQIVND (reference sequence). V lost 8 bases and J lost 3; bases outside the gene matches: 11. This CDR3 spans 15 amino acids. The CDR3 spells CASGGRGLGDTEAFF. For the CDR3, the DNA is TGTGCCAGTGGAGGCAGGGGGCTAGGTGACACTGAAGCTTTCTTT.

The rearrangement links TRBV7-9 to TRBJ2-7; 9 nucleotides align to TRBD1. The V segment lost 5 bases and the J segment 3 bases; nucleotides outside the gene matches: 8. The CDR3 is made up of 15 amino acids. Germline assignment: CDR1 SEHNR and CDR2 FQNEAQ (reference sequence). The CDR3 DNA sequence: TGTGCCAGCAGCAGCCCCGGGACAGGGCGCTACGAGCAGTACTTC. Its translation: CASSSPGTGRYEQYF.

The sample holds a few counts of this clone. V and J are TRBV4-1 and TRBJ1-5, with TRBD1 identical over 8 bases. After removal of 1 base from V and 4 bases from J, the junction contained 3 bases not matched to a gene. Germline V gives CDR1 MGHRA, CDR2 YSYEKL. The CDR3 is made up of 15 amino acids. This CDR3 reads CASSQGQGINQPQHF. The CDR3 coding sequence is TGCGCCAGCAGCCAAGGACAGGGGATAAATCAGCCCCAGCATTTT.

The gene calls are TRBV29-1 and TRBJ2-4, with 12 bases matching TRBD2. The length of the CDR3 is 18 residues. With V trimmed by 0 bases and J by 8 bases, 14 bases remained unmatched. The germline V gene has CDR1 SQVTM and CDR2 ANQGSEA. Here the CDR3 DNA reads TGCAGCGTTGAAGATCGAACTAGCGGGGGGTCCCCAGGGGACATTCAGTACTTC. It codes for CSVEDRTSGGSPGDIQYF.

The chain is built from TRBV5-8 and TRBJ2-5, with 12 bases fitting TRBD2. This CDR3 region has 16 residues. V lost 3 bases and J lost 1; bases outside the gene matches: 4. The germline gives CDR1 SGHTS, CDR2 YDEGEE. This CDR3 reads CASSSGLAGTQETQYF. The CDR3 DNA sequence: TGTGCCAGCAGCTCCGGACTAGCGGGGACCCAAGAGACCCAGTACTTC.

This chain links TRBV12-5 with TRBJ2-7; 7 nucleotides agree with TRBD1. Germline V CDR1 and CDR2: LGHNT, FRNRAP. The V segment lost 5 bases and the J segment 5 bases; nucleotides outside the gene matches: 6. The CDR3 consists of 13 residues. The CDR3 DNA reads as TGTGCTAGTGGTACCTTACAGGGGAACGAGCAGTACTTC. It codes for CASGTLQGNEQYF.

This clone was detected once. This chain uses TRBV27 with TRBJ2-5; 7 bases align to TRBD2. From germline, CDR1 is MNHEY and CDR2 SMNVEV (reference sequence). This CDR3 is 16 amino acids long. V dropped 5 bases and J dropped 1; count of bases not matched to a gene: 10. The CDR3 nucleotides read TGTGCCAGCAGTCCCCGGGACTATGAGGGCCAAGAGACCCAGTACTTC. Translated: CASSPRDYEGQETQYF.

The CDR3 DNA is TGTGCCAGCAGTTTGAGCAGGGAGGGTCACGAGCAGTACTTC. It yields the protein CASSLSREGHEQYF. The chain employs TRBV28 and TRBJ2-7, with 7 nucleotides matching TRBD2. This CDR3 contains 14 residues. Germline V gives CDR1 MDHEN, CDR2 SYDVKM. V lost 3 bases and J lost 5; bases outside the gene matches: 7.

V is TRBV25-1 and J is TRBJ1-1; D gene unclear. The length of the CDR3 is 13 residues. From germline, CDR1 is MGHDK and CDR2 SYGVNS. V was clipped by 1 base and J by 3 bases, with 6 bases between them. CDR3 DNA: TGTGCCAGCAGTGAATTGGTCGACACTGAAGCTTTCTTT. As protein: CASSELVDTEAFF.

The rearrangement links TRBV9 to TRBJ2-7; the D call may be TRBD1 or TRBD2 (5 bases each). Germline V CDR1 and CDR2: SGDLS, YYNGEE. This CDR3 spans 14 amino acids. The V gene lost 0 bases and the J gene lost 5 bases, with 12 bases spanning the gap. CDR3 in amino acids: CASSVAGTADEQYF. The CDR3 DNA sequence: TGTGCCAGCAGCGTAGCTGGGACCGCGGACGAGCAGTACTTC.

The V call is TRBV28, the J call TRBJ1-2, with D perhaps TRBD1 (6 bases). This CDR3 has 16 residues. V was clipped by 10 bases and J by 3 bases, with 24 bases between them. The germline V gene encodes CDR1 MDHEN and CDR2 SYDVKM. The CDR3 spells CATQSPGLDRYYGYTF. CDR3 sequence (DNA): TGTGCCACCCAATCCCCGGGGCTAGACAGGTACTATGGCTACACCTTC.

The rearrangement links TRBV6-5 to TRBJ2-1, with D possibly TRBD1 on 6 matching bases. V was pared by 2 bases and J by 1 base, with 9 bases between. Per germline, CDR1 MNHEY and CDR2 SVGAGI. This CDR3 contains 15 residues. This CDR3 reads CASSYGQGSYNEQFF. The DNA of the CDR3 is TGTGCCAGCAGTTACGGGCAGGGGTCCTACAATGAGCAGTTCTTC.

This chain uses TRBV5-1 with TRBJ1-2, with D perhaps TRBD1 (6 bases). This CDR3 comprises 14 residues. The V gene's germline CDR1 is SGHRS and CDR2 YFSETQ. V dropped 0 bases and J dropped 8 bases, with 14 bases sitting between them. DNA for the CDR3: TGCGCCAGCAGCTTGGAAAGACAGGATCACGGCTACACCTTC. This sequence encodes CASSLERQDHGYTF. The variable domain in full, with the rest retrieved from reference TRBV5-1 and TRBJ1-2, is KAGVTQTPRYLIKTRGQQVTLSCSPISGHRSVSWYQQTPGQGLQFLFEYFSETQRNKGNFPGRFSGRQFSNSRSEMNVSTLELGDSALYLCASSLERQDHGYTFGSGTRLTVV.